This is a list of T cell receptor beta chains from one sample in a study of cytomegalovirus exposure and HLA in healthy donors. TCRdb's copy holds only in-frame clones and misses some; the assay was immunoSEQ multiplex PCR. The listing contains 40,000 to 45,000 clones. Sequencing was performed on PBMCs. Receptor source: a woman in her thirties in good health and CMV-seronegative. Both conserved end residues are part of each CDR3. A D gene is named only where the DNA matches it firmly.

cdr3_nt	cdr3_aa	j_call	v_call	d_call
TGTGCCAGCAGCCCCGGACAGGGCAATGAAGCTTTCTTT	CASSPGQGNEAFF	TRBJ1-1	TRBV6-5	TRBD1
TGTGCCAGCAGTTTGCGCCGGGACAGGGACTTCTACGAGCAGTACTTC	CASSLRRDRDFYEQYF	TRBJ2-7	TRBV28	TRBD1
TGTGCCAGCAGAACGACTAGCGGGAATCGAGGCGAGCAGTTCTTC	CASRTTSGNRGEQFF	TRBJ2-1	TRBV6-5	TRBD2
TGTGCCACCAGCATTAGCCGCCTCTACGAGCAGTACTTC	CATSISRLYEQYF	TRBJ2-7	TRBV15	NA
TGTGCCAGCAGCGTACAGGACAGGGCGAACACTGAAGCTTTCTTT	CASSVQDRANTEAFF	TRBJ1-1	TRBV9	TRBD1
TGTGCCAGCAGCTTAGGATTGCCCCGGGGAGGGGGAGACTATGGCTACACCTTC	CASSLGLPRGGGDYGYTF	TRBJ1-2	TRBV7-9	NA
TGCGCCAGCAGCATGGAGGGGCTCTCCTACAATGAGCAGTTCTTC	CASSMEGLSYNEQFF	TRBJ2-1	TRBV5-1	NA
TGCGCCAGCAGCCAAGAAATGGGACAGGGCTCAGATACGCAGTATTTT	CASSQEMGQGSDTQYF	TRBJ2-3	TRBV4-3	TRBD1
TGCAGCGTTGTCTTAGCGGGAGGGATCTACAATGAGCAGTTCTTC	CSVVLAGGIYNEQFF	TRBJ2-1	TRBV29-1	TRBD2
TGTGCCAGCACCGTTGGGGGGGCGGTCGATGAGCAGTTCTTC	CASTVGGAVDEQFF	TRBJ2-1	TRBV7-9	NA
TGTGCCAGCAGCTTCGGGCCTGCGGGCTACGAGCAGTACTTC	CASSFGPAGYEQYF	TRBJ2-7	TRBV11-2	NA
TGTGCCAGCAGCACGACAAGGAATCAGCCCCAGCATTTT	CASSTTRNQPQHF	TRBJ1-5	TRBV7-3	NA
TGTGCCACCGCGGACAGGGGGCATCAGCCCCAGCATTTT	CATADRGHQPQHF	TRBJ1-5	TRBV6-6	TRBD1
TGTGCCAGCAGCAAAAGCTCCGGGAGCGAGCAGTACTTC	CASSKSSGSEQYF	TRBJ2-7	TRBV7-6	NA
TGTGCCAGCAGTTACTCGGGCGGGAGCGACAATGAGCAGTTCTTC	CASSYSGGSDNEQFF	TRBJ2-1	TRBV6-5	TRBD2
TGTGCCAGCAGTTACGGGGGGGGTCCATCGGAAGAGACCCAGTACTTC	CASSYGGGPSEETQYF	TRBJ2-5	TRBV6-6	TRBD2
TGCGCCAGCAGCCCACGGGCAGGACAGGGAGAGTGGTACTTC	CASSPRAGQGEWYF	TRBJ2-7	TRBV4-1	TRBD1
TGCGCCAGCAGCCAGTCAGTCGGGCGGGAGATCGCAGATACGCAGTATTTT	CASSQSVGREIADTQYF	TRBJ2-3	TRBV4-1	TRBD2
TGTGCCAGCTCATTCGGGGCAGGGGGCAATCAGCCCCAGCATTTT	CASSFGAGGNQPQHF	TRBJ1-5	TRBV18	NA
TGTGCCAGCAGTTCTTTCTCTAGCGGGATAGAGACCCAGTACTTC	CASSSFSSGIETQYF	TRBJ2-5	TRBV6-5	TRBD2
TGTGCCAGCACCATTATGGACAGGGGCGGGCAGCCCCAGCATTTT	CASTIMDRGGQPQHF	TRBJ1-5	TRBV28	TRBD1
TGTGCCAGCAGCTTTCCGACAGGGAAGAGAGCTGAAGCTTTCTTT	CASSFPTGKRAEAFF	TRBJ1-1	TRBV7-9	TRBD1
TGTGCCAGCAGCCCTCGGGACAGATTTATGAACACTGAAGCTTTCTTT	CASSPRDRFMNTEAFF	TRBJ1-1	TRBV9	TRBD1
TGTGCCTGGGACAGGGGGTCGGGCTACACCTTC	CAWDRGSGYTF	TRBJ1-2	TRBV30	TRBD1
TGTGCCTGGAGTGTGGGAGGCCGGGAGACCCAGTACTTC	CAWSVGGRETQYF	TRBJ2-5	TRBV30	NA
TGTGCCAGCAGTTACCGAGGGCTGAACTATGGCTACACCTTC	CASSYRGLNYGYTF	TRBJ1-2	TRBV6-5	NA
TGTGCCAGCTCACGCCAAGGACAGGGGGAAGGCTACACCTTC	CASSRQGQGEGYTF	TRBJ1-2	TRBV18	TRBD1
TGTGCCAGCAGATTACCCAGCTACGAGCAGTACTTC	CASRLPSYEQYF	TRBJ2-7	TRBV7-2	NA
TGTGCCAGCAGGGAAGCCGGGACAGGGGGCTATGGCTACACCTTC	CASREAGTGGYGYTF	TRBJ1-2	TRBV6-1	TRBD1
TGCAGCGCCCGGGGACAGTGGGGAGGAAACACCATATATTTT	CSARGQWGGNTIYF	TRBJ1-3	TRBV29-1	TRBD1
TGCAGCGCCAAAAGGGGGGGGAGGACTGAAGCTTTCTTT	CSAKRGGRTEAFF	TRBJ1-1	TRBV29-1	NA
TGTGCCTGGTCTAGGCCTATGAACACTGAAGCTTTCTTT	CAWSRPMNTEAFF	TRBJ1-1	TRBV30	NA
TGTGCCAGCAGCGGAGGAGGGCTGGGTGAAAAACTGTTTTTT	CASSGGGLGEKLFF	TRBJ1-4	TRBV9	NA
TGTGCCAGCAGCCACCGGGACAGGGCCTACGAGCAGTACTTC	CASSHRDRAYEQYF	TRBJ2-7	TRBV28	TRBD1
TGTGCCAGCATCCCTAGCGGGAGAGGTTCCGGGGAGCTGTTTTTT	CASIPSGRGSGELFF	TRBJ2-2	TRBV6-5	TRBD2
TGTGCCTGGAGCGGACAGGGCCTAGTTTTGGAGCAGTACTTC	CAWSGQGLVLEQYF	TRBJ2-7	TRBV30	TRBD1
TGTGCCTGGACCCCGGTGAGCGGCCCCCCAGAGACCCAGTACTTC	CAWTPVSGPPETQYF	TRBJ2-5	TRBV30	NA
TGTGCCAGTAGCATGACAGGGGGCGTTGAAAAACTGTTTTTT	CASSMTGGVEKLFF	TRBJ1-4	TRBV19	TRBD1
TGTGCCAGCAGTTATCCTAGCGGGGGGGTCAATGAGCAGTTCTTC	CASSYPSGGVNEQFF	TRBJ2-1	TRBV27	TRBD2
TGTGCCAGCAGTTTAGGACAGGGGGAGAGCTACGAGCAGTACTTC	CASSLGQGESYEQYF	TRBJ2-7	TRBV5-4	TRBD1
TGTGCCAGCTCAGAACGGGGGAGACTTTACACTGAAGCTTTCTTT	CASSERGRLYTEAFF	TRBJ1-1	TRBV18	NA
TGCAGCGTTACCGACAGGGCCAACACTGAAGCTTTCTTT	CSVTDRANTEAFF	TRBJ1-1	TRBV29-1	TRBD1
TGTGCCTGGAGTGTGGGAAGGGGGACTGGCTACACCTTC	CAWSVGRGTGYTF	TRBJ1-2	TRBV30	NA
TGTGCCAGCAGTCGTTCCCCACTTAGAGGTTCGATCTACGAGCAGTACTTC	CASSRSPLRGSIYEQYF	TRBJ2-7	TRBV13	NA
TGTGCCTCACGAGGAGCATACCAAGAGACCCAGTACTTC	CASRGAYQETQYF	TRBJ2-5	TRBV19	NA